The entry below describes one T cell receptor (beta chain). Its specificity is not known. CDR3 length: 16 residues. Germline-derived CDR1 and CDR2 are MDHEN and SYDVKM. With 6 bases clipped from V and 5 bases from J, the junction kept 11 bases outside the gene matches. The data derive from a study of graft-versus-host responses after intestinal transplantation. Turning to the study itself: Transplants given to recipients were multivisceral, liver-intestinal, or isolated intestinal. General study results and limits: Detected in recipient marrow were GvH clones, some of which were first observed in ileum or blood. Early after transplant, HvG clones declined as circulating GvH clones peaked.

Libraries were prepared by immunoSEQ multiplex PCR; TCRdb keeps only in-frame clonotypes and omits some of them. The sample contains about 35,000 clones, over 90% of which appear only once. Sequencing used unstimulated CD8+ T cells sorted from spleen or lymph node cells, obtained before transplant. This receptor was taken from a human donor who was the organ donor for an intestinal transplant. The chain joins TRBV28 to TRBJ2-7; the match to TRBD2 covers 12 bases. The CDR3, as DNA: TGTGCCAGCAGACCGACCGGGACTAGCGGGTTCCACGAGCAGTACTTC. Its translation: CASRPTGTSGFHEQYF.